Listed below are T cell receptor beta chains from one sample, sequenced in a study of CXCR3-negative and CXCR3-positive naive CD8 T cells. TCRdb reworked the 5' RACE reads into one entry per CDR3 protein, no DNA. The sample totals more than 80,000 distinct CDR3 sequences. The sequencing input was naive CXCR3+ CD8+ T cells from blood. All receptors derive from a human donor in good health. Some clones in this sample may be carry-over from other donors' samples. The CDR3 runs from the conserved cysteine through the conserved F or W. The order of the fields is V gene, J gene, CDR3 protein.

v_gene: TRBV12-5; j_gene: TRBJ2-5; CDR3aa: CASGLSTGGPETQYF
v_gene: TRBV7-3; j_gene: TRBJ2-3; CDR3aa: CASSNGLADGGDTQYF
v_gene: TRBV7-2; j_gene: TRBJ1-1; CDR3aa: CASSSRQGGLGPTEAFF
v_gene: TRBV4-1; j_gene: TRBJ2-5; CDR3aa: CASSQGVGTGPTQETQYF
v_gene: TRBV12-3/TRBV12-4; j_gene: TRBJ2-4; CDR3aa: CASILAGANIQYF
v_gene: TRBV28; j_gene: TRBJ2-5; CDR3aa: CASSFPSGSQETQYF
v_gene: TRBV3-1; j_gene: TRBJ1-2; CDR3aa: CASSQDFQHPYGYTF
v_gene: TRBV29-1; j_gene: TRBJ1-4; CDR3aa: CSVVVPRATNEKLFF
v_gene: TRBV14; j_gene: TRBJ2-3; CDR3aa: CASSQVVVSTDTQYF
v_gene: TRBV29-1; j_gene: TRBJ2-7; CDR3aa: CSVLTAASSYEQYF
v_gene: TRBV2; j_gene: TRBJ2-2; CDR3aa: CASRGPPQGPGELFF
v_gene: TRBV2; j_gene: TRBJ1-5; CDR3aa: CASSDSQVKGNQPQHF